This entry lists 26 T cell receptor beta chains sequenced from one sample in a study of blood T cell repertoires in COVID-19 (dated by TCRdb to 2020 to 2022). The library was obtained by the immunoSEQ multiplex PCR assay. Held by TCRdb, this immuneACCESS table contains in-frame sequences only and omits some clones. Under half of the omission traces to an unresolved V gene where checked; the cause of the rest is unknown. The table for this sample lists about 40,000 clones; 84% of them were counted only once. The biggest ten clones account for more than 12% of the sample. Input material: peripheral blood. The source is a man aged 45 to 65 with active or convalescent COVID-19.

The rearrangement links TRBV6-4 to TRBJ2-1, with 10 bases lining up with TRBD2. Unmatched junction bases numbered 8, after V lost 0 bases and J lost 15 bases. Germline values: CDR1 MRHNA, CDR2 SNTAGT. This CDR3 is 14 amino acids long. The CDR3 coding sequence is TGTGCCAGCAGTGACTCAACTAGCGGGGACCGTCCGTTCTTC. It is translated as CASSDSTSGDRPFF.

The gene calls are TRBV18 and TRBJ1-3; D possibly corresponds to TRBD1 (5 bases). Germline V gene sequence: CDR1 KGHSH, CDR2 LQKENI. Between the trimmed V and J ends, which lost 3 bases and 0 bases, there was a span of 6 bases. There are 14 residues in the CDR3. The CDR3 region has the DNA TGTGCCAGCTCACCGACAGCCTCTGGAAACACCATATATTTT. This codes for CASSPTASGNTIYF.

This clone was counted between two and nine times. The V call is TRBV11-2, the J call TRBJ1-1; 7 bases are a match to TRBD1. CDR1 is SGHAT, CDR2 FQNNGV, per germline. The trim removed 7 bases at V and 2 bases at J, leaving 10 bases unmatched. This CDR3 contains 15 residues. The CDR3 nucleotides are TGTGCCAGCACCCCGGACAGGATGGGCAACACTGAAGCTTTCTTT. Translation: CASTPDRMGNTEAFF.

The chain links TRBV29-1 to TRBJ1-2; D might be TRBD1 (5 bases). V lost 7 bases to trimming and J lost 1 base, with 10 bases between them. Germline CDR1 SQVTM, CDR2 ANQGSEA. The CDR3 has 12 residues. The CDR3 region is CSALTVNYGYTF. In DNA, the CDR3 is TGCAGCGCTCTGACAGTTAACTATGGCTACACCTTC.

This chain uses TRBV5-1 with TRBJ2-7, with D possibly TRBD1 on 6 matching bases. Trimming pared 0 bases from V and 7 bases from J, leaving 20 bases between. From germline, CDR1 is SGHRS and CDR2 YFSETQ. The CDR3 is made up of 16 amino acids. CDR3 DNA sequence: TGCGCCAGCAGCTTGGGTGATTGGGGCAGGGGAAGGGAGCAGTACTTC. The encoded protein is CASSLGDWGRGREQYF. Drawing the rest from reference TRBV5-1 and TRBJ2-7, the complete variable domain is KAGVTQTPRYLIKTRGQQVTLSCSPISGHRSVSWYQQTPGQGLQFLFEYFSETQRNKGNFPGRFSGRQFSNSRSEMNVSTLELGDSALYLCASSLGDWGRGREQYFGPGTRLTVT.

The chain joins TRBV6-1 to TRBJ1-4; a weak D match, TRBD1 (6 bases). Germline lookup yields CDR1 MNHNS and CDR2 SASEGT. The CDR3 has 17 residues. The V end lost 3 bases, the J end lost 0 bases, and 14 bases lay between the germline ends. The CDR3 loop reads CASSERTAPATNEKLFF. The CDR3 DNA reads TGTGCCAGCAGTGAGAGGACAGCTCCTGCAACTAATGAAAAACTGTTTTTT.

This clone was seen a handful of times. CDR3 DNA sequence: TGTGCCAGCAGTTTAACAGGGTACGGCAATCAGCCCCAGCATTTT. This translates into CASSLTGYGNQPQHF. The chain has TRBV27 and TRBJ1-5, with D maybe TRBD1 (6 bases). Between the trimmed V and J ends, which lost 2 bases and 2 bases, there was a span of 10 bases. Per the germline V gene, CDR1 is MNHEY and CDR2 is SMNVEV (reference sequence). The CDR3 contains 15 residues.

The chain recombines TRBV5-1 with TRBJ1-1; 7 bases are shared with TRBD1. Unmatched junction bases numbered 1, after V lost 0 bases and J lost 2 bases. The germline V gene has CDR1 SGHRS and CDR2 YFSETQ. The CDR3 contains 14 residues. The CDR3 is CASSLDRGNTEAFF. The CDR3 DNA sequence: TGCGCCAGCAGCTTGGACAGGGGAAACACTGAAGCTTTCTTT. Variable domain in full (rest from reference TRBV5-1 and TRBJ1-1): KAGVTQTPRYLIKTRGQQVTLSCSPISGHRSVSWYQQTPGQGLQFLFEYFSETQRNKGNFPGRFSGRQFSNSRSEMNVSTLELGDSALYLCASSLDRGNTEAFFGQGTRLTVV.

The gene calls are TRBV5-4 and TRBJ1-2; D may be TRBD1 (5 bases). The V and J ends lost 4 bases and 4 bases respectively, with 8 bases between them. Germline loops: CDR1 SGHNT, CDR2 YYREEE (reference sequence). CDR3 size: 12 residues. The DNA of the CDR3 is TGTGCCAGCAGCGCCCAGGGCTATGGCTACACCTTC. It is translated as CASSAQGYGYTF.

J is TRBJ1-4 and V is TRBV7-6; D gene ambiguous. This CDR3 is built from 14 residues. Germline V gene data show CDR1 as SGHVS and CDR2 as FNYEAQ. Trimming pared 5 bases from V and 4 bases from J, leaving 11 bases between. The CDR3 here is CASSKGGGNEKLFF. The CDR3 DNA follows: TGTGCCAGCAGCAAGGGAGGTGGTAATGAAAAACTGTTTTTT.

The chain carries TRBV7-9 and TRBJ2-1; TRBD2 might be the D (7 bases). CDR1 and CDR2 (germline): SEHNR, FQNEAQ (reference sequence). Trimming shortened V by 4 bases and J by 6 bases, and 13 bases separated the two germline ends. The CDR3 contains 14 residues. The CDR3 protein is CASSSGGVGNEQFF. Here the CDR3 DNA reads TGTGCCAGCAGCTCGGGGGGCGTAGGCAATGAGCAGTTCTTC.

The chain uses TRBV10-3 and TRBJ2-1; 10 nucleotides agree with TRBD1. Germline V lookup: CDR1 ENHRY, CDR2 SYGVKD. Trimming at V came to 7 bases and at J to 4 bases, leaving 7 bases not matched to a gene. This CDR3 has 15 residues. CDR3 region: CAITIGQGGYNEQFF. The DNA for the CDR3 is TGTGCCATCACCATTGGACAGGGGGGTTACAATGAGCAGTTCTTC.

The chain employs TRBV9 and TRBJ2-1, with 7 bases lining up with TRBD1. The length of the CDR3 is 14 residues. Germline-derived CDR1 and CDR2 are SGDLS and YYNGEE. V was clipped by 0 bases and J by 6 bases; unmatched bases: 3. CDR3: CASSVEGASNEQFF. The CDR3 DNA reads TGTGCCAGCAGCGTAGAGGGGGCGAGCAATGAGCAGTTCTTC.

The DNA of the CDR3 is TGTGCCAGCAGTGAAGTTTTAGCGGGGTCTTCGTCCCAGTACTTC. Its protein product is CASSEVLAGSSSQYF. This sequence joins TRBV2 and TRBJ2-5; 8 bases match TRBD2. V trimming: 1 base; J trimming: 9 bases; junction bases outside the gene matches: 10. Germline CDR1 is SNHLY and CDR2 is FYNNEI. The CDR3 totals 15 residues. The variable domain in full, with the rest retrieved from reference TRBV2 and TRBJ2-5, is EPEVTQTPSHQVTQMGQEVILRCVPISNHLYFYWYRQILGQKVEFLVSFYNNEISEKSEIFDDQFSVERPDGSNFTLKIRSTKLEDSAMYFCASSEVLAGSSSQYFGPGTRLLVL.

The chain combines TRBV11-2 with TRBJ2-7, with unresolved D. This CDR3 is built from 16 residues. The germline V gene has CDR1 SGHAT and CDR2 FQNNGV. V lost 1 base, J lost 0 bases, and 13 bases lay in between. The CDR3 protein is CASSLAVGRSSYEQYF. The CDR3 DNA follows: TGTGCCAGCAGCTTAGCGGTTGGAAGGAGCTCCTACGAGCAGTACTTC.

This clone occurred a few times. The V and J genes are TRBV15 and TRBJ1-2, with a weak D call TRBD1 (5 bases). The V gene lost 0 bases and the J gene lost 4 bases, with 9 bases spanning the gap. The CDR3 is 14 residues long. Germline loops: CDR1 LNHNV, CDR2 YYDKDF (reference sequence). This chain's CDR3 is CATSRDRRAYGYTF. The CDR3 DNA sequence: TGTGCCACCAGCAGAGACCGCAGGGCCTATGGCTACACCTTC. The variable domain in full, with the rest retrieved from reference TRBV15 and TRBJ1-2, is DAMVIQNPRYQVTQFGKPVTLSCSQTLNHNVMYWYQQKSSQAPKLLFHYYDKDFNNEADTPDNFQSRRPNTSFCFLDIRSPGLGDTAMYLCATSRDRRAYGYTFGSGTRLTVV.

V and J are TRBV6-8 and TRBJ2-7; 12 nucleotides align to TRBD2. Looked up from germline, CDR1 is MNHGY and CDR2 is SAAAGT. The trim removed 7 bases at V and 1 base at J, leaving 5 bases unmatched. The CDR3 covers 15 residues. The CDR3 is CASNRTSGASYEQYF. The DNA of the CDR3 is TGTGCCAGCAACCGGACTAGCGGGGCGTCCTACGAGCAGTACTTC.

This clone was detected once. The chain uses TRBV9 and TRBJ1-2; D gene unclear. Germline CDR1 is SGDLS and CDR2 is YYNGEE. The germline V and J ends were trimmed by 3 bases and 5 bases, with 8 bases remaining between them. The CDR3 contains 12 residues. The CDR3, as DNA: TGTGCCAGCAGCGCATCAATGTATGGCTACACCTTC. The encoded protein is CASSASMYGYTF.

This clone has a handful of counts. This rearrangement joins TRBV2 to TRBJ1-1; D is perhaps TRBD1 (5 bases). The CDR3 totals 14 residues. Germline assignment: CDR1 SNHLY and CDR2 FYNNEI. V shed 2 bases and J shed 4 bases, with 11 bases lying between them. DNA for the CDR3: TGTGCCAGCAGTGAACTGGGGGAGGGCACTGAAGCTTTCTTT. Residues: CASSELGEGTEAFF.

This sequence joins TRBV3-1 (or the pseudogene TRBV3-2) and TRBJ2-5; D is possibly TRBD1 (7 bases). V was clipped by 5 bases and J by 5 bases, with 12 bases between them. CDR1 is LGHDT and CDR2 is YNNKEL in the germline V gene (reference sequence). The CDR3 is made up of 13 amino acids. DNA of the CDR3: TGTGCCAGCAGCAGGGCAGGGGGGGAGACCCAGTACTTC. This sequence encodes CASSRAGGETQYF.

This sequence joins TRBV6-2 or TRBV6-3 and TRBJ2-1, with D possibly being TRBD1 (5 bases). Looked up from germline, CDR1 is MNHEY and CDR2 is SVGEGT. This CDR3 is 15 amino acids long. The germline V and J ends were trimmed by 2 bases and 5 bases, with 13 bases remaining between them. CDR3 nucleotides: TGTGCCAGCAGTTACCTTCAGGGCGGAAACAATGAGCAGTTCTTC. Translating gives CASSYLQGGNNEQFF.

This clone showed up just a few times. Other nucleotide sequences in the sample specify the same CDR3. The chain employs TRBV19 and TRBJ1-1, with D unclear. The CDR3 is 12 residues long. Germline assignment: CDR1 LNHDA and CDR2 SQIVND (reference sequence). V dropped 5 bases and J dropped 1 base, with 5 bases sitting between them. The CDR3 bases are TGTGCCAGTAGTTTGAGGAACACTGAAGCTTTCTTT. It translates to CASSLRNTEAFF.

About this clone itself: At one of its ends the junction is not consistent with the germline gene, which may arise from a read error. The V and J genes are TRBV6-5 and TRBJ1-2; D might be TRBD1 (6 bases). In germline, CDR1 is MNHEY, CDR2 SVGAGI. This CDR3 contains 14 residues. This chain's CDR3 is CASSRDTTNYGYTF. Here the CDR3 DNA reads TGTGCCAGCAGCCGGGACACCACTAACTATGGTTACACCTTC.

The chain employs TRBV9 and TRBJ1-1; D is undetermined. The V gene lost 2 bases and the J gene lost 2 bases, with 7 bases spanning the gap. The CDR3 sequence is 13 residues long. Per the germline V gene, CDR1 is SGDLS and CDR2 is YYNGEE. The CDR3, as DNA: TGTGCCAGCAGCGTTAGTAGCAACACTGAAGCTTTCTTT. Translated: CASSVSSNTEAFF.

The chain links TRBV4-2 to TRBJ1-6, with TRBD1 matching 9 bases. CDR3 length equals 16 residues. The V gene end was trimmed by 3 bases and the J gene end by 4 bases; junction bases not matched to a gene: 4. CDR1 and CDR2 (germline): LGHNA, YNFKEQ. DNA for the CDR3: TGTGCCAGCAGCCAGAAGGACAGGGGTTATAATTCACCCCTCCACTTT. Its protein is CASSQKDRGYNSPLHF.

This chain uses TRBV5-5 with TRBJ2-6; a weak D match, TRBD1 (6 bases). Trimming removed 0 bases at V and 3 bases at J, with 16 bases between. The germline V gene has CDR1 SGHKS and CDR2 YYEKEE (reference sequence). The CDR3 has 18 residues. The CDR3 loop reads CASSLVAGATGGANVLTF. The CDR3 DNA sequence: TGTGCCAGCAGCTTGGTGGCAGGGGCCACTGGTGGGGCCAACGTCCTGACTTTC.